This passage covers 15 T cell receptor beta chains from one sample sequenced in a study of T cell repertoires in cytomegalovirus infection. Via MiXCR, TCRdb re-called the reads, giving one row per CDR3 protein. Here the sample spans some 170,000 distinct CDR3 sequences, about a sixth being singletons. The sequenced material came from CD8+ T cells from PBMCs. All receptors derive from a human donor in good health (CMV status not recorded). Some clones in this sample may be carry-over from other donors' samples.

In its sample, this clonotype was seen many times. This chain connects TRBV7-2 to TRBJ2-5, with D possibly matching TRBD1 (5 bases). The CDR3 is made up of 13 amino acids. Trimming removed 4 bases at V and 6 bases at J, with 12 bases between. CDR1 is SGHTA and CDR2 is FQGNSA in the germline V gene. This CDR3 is CASSSDSQKTQYF. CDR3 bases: TGTGCCAGCAGCTCAGACAGTCAAAAGACCCAGTACTTC. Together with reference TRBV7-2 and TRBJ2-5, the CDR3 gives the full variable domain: GAGVSQSPSNKVTEKGKDVELRCDPISGHTALYWYRQSLGQGLEFLIYFQGNSAPDKSGLPSDRFSAERTGGSVSTLTIQRTQQEDSAVYLCASSSDSQKTQYFGPGTRLLVL.

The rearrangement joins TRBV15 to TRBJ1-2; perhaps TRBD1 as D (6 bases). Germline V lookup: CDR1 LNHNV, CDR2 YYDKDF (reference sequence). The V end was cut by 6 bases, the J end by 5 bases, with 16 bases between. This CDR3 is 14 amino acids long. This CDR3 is CATRGAGDPYGYTF. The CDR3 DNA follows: TGTGCCACCAGGGGGGCAGGGGATCCATATGGCTACACCTTC.

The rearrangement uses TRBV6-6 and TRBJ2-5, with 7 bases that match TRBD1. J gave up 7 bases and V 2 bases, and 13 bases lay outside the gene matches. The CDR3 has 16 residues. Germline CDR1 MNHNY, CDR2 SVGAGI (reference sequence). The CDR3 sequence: CASSYPDREPSGTQYF. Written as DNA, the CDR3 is TGTGCCAGCAGTTACCCTGACAGGGAACCCTCCGGGACCCAGTACTTC.

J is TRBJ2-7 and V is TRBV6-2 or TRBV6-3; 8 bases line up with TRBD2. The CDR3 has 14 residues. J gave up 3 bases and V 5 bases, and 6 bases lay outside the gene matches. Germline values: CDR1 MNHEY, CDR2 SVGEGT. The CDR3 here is CASSRNGRGYEQYF. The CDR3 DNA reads TGTGCCAGCAGTCGGAACGGGAGGGGCTACGAGCAGTACTTC.

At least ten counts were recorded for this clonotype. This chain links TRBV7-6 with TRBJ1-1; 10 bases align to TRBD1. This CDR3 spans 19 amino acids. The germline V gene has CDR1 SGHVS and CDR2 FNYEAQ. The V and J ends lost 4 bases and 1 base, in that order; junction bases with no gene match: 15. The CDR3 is CASSSSRPDRGLTNTEAFF. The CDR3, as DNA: TGTGCCAGCAGCTCCTCTCGACCCGACAGGGGGCTTACGAACACTGAAGCTTTCTTT.

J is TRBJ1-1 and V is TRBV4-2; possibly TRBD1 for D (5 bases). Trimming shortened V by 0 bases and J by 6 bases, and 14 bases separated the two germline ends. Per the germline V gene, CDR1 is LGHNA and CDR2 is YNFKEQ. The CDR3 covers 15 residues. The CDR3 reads CASSQEGGNGAEAFF. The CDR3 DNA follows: TGTGCCAGCAGCCAAGAGGGGGGAAACGGGGCTGAAGCTTTCTTT.

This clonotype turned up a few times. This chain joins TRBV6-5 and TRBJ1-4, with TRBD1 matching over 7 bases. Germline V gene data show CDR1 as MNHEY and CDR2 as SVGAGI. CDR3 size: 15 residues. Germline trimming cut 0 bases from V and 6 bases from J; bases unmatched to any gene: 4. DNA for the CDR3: TGTGCCAGCAGTTACTCGAGTGACAGGGATGAAAAACTGTTTTTT. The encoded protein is CASSYSSDRDEKLFF.

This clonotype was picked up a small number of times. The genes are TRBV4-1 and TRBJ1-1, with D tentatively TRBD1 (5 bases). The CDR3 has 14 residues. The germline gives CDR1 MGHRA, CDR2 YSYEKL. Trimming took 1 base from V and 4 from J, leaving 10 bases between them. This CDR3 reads CASSQVWGATEAFF. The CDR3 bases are TGCGCCAGCAGCCAAGTCTGGGGCGCCACTGAAGCTTTCTTT.

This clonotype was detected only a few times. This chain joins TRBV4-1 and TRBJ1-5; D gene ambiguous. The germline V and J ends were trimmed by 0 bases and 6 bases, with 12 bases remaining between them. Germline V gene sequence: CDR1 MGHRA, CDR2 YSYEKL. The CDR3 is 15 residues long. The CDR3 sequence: CASSQEGGSFQPQHF. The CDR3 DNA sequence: TGCGCCAGCAGCCAAGAGGGCGGCTCCTTTCAGCCCCAGCATTTT.

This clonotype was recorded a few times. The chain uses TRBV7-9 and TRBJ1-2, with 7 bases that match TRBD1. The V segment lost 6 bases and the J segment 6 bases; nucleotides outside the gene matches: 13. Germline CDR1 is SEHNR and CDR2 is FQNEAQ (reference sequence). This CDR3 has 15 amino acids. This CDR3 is CASSYRADREDGYTF. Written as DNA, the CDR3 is TGTGCCAGCAGTTATAGGGCCGACAGGGAGGATGGCTACACCTTC.

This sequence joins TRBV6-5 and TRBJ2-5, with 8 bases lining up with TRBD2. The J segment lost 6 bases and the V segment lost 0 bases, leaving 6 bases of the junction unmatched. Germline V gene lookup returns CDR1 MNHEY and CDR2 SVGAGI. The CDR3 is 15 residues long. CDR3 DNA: TGTGCCAGCAGTTACTCCGGAGCGGGGGTGAAGACCCAGTACTTC. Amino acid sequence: CASSYSGAGVKTQYF.

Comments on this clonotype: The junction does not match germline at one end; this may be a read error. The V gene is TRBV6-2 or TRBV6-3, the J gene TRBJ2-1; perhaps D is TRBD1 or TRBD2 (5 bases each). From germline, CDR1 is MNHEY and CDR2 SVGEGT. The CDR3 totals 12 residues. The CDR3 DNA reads TGTGCCCGCAGTTACGGGGCGAATGAGCAGTTCTTC. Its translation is CARSYGANEQFF.

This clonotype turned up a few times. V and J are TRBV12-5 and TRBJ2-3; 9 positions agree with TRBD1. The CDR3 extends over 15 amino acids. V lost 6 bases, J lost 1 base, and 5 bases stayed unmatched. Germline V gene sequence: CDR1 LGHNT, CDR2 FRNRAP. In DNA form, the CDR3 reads TGTGCTAGTGGCTACTGGACAGGGGGCACAGATACGCAGTATTTT. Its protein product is CASGYWTGGTDTQYF.

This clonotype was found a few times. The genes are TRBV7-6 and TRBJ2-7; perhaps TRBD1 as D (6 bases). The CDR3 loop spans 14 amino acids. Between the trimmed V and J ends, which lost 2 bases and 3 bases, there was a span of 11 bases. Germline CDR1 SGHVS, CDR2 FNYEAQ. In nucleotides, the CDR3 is TGTGCCAGCAGCTTAACCGGGACAATCTACGAGCAGTACTTC. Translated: CASSLTGTIYEQYF.

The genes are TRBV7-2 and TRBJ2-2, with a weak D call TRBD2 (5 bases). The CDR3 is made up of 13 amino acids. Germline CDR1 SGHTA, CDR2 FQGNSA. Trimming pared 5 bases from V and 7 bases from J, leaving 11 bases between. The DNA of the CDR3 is TGTGCCAGCAGCCCTAAACTAGTCGGGGAGCTGTTTTTT. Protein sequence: CASSPKLVGELFF.